The rows below give T cell receptor beta chains drawn from one sample of a study of blood T cell repertoires in COVID-19. The repertoire was sequenced with immunoSEQ multiplex PCR; TCRdb's copy has only in-frame clones and lacks some. The table lists just under 50,000 clones, approximately 80% of them singletons. The sample consisted of peripheral blood. The receptors were gathered from a human donor in a cohort sampled during active COVID-19. Both conserved end residues are part of each CDR3. A D gene is named only where the DNA matches it firmly. Part of the rows lack a size; the others show once, few, many or a class for expanded clones.

>NA|TRBV20-1|NA|13|TRBJ1-1
TGCAGTGCTAGTCAGGGCATGAACACTGAAGCTTTCTTT
CSASQGMNTEAFF
>NA|TRBV9|NA|15|TRBJ2-3
TGTGCCAGCAGCGTAGAGTCTAGGTTCACAGATACGCAGTATTTT
CASSVESRFTDTQYF
>NA|TRBV7-2|TRBD2|14|TRBJ2-7
TGTGCCAGCAGCCCTGGACTAGCGGCGGGGGAGCAGTACTTC
CASSPGLAAGEQYF
>once|TRBV30|NA|16|TRBJ1-3
TGTGCCTGGAGCCCCCCCGGACTCTGGTCTGGAAACACCATATATTTT
CAWSPPGLWSGNTIYF
>once|TRBV5-1|TRBD2|15|TRBJ2-1
TGCGCCAGCAGCTTGTCGTTAGCGGGAGCGAATGAGCAGTTCTTC
CASSLSLAGANEQFF
>NA|TRBV9|TRBD2|18|TRBJ2-7
TGTGCCAGCAGCCCCCGGGACAGGGGACTAGCGGGATCCTACGAGCAGTACTTC
CASSPRDRGLAGSYEQYF
>NA|TRBV11-2|TRBD2|18|TRBJ2-1
TGTGCCAGCAGCTTAGTCGGGGCGGGAGGCGGGCAATACAATGAGCAGTTCTTC
CASSLVGAGGGQYNEQFF
>NA|TRBV5-4|TRBD1|16|TRBJ1-4
TGTGCCAGCAGCTCCCGACAGGGGGCTTTAGGTGAAAAACTGTTTTTT
CASSSRQGALGEKLFF
>NA|TRBV6-5|NA|15|TRBJ1-1
TGTGCCAGCAGTTACTCAGCCAGGAAGGACACTGAAGCTTTCTTT
CASSYSARKDTEAFF
>once|TRBV28|TRBD1|12|TRBJ1-4
TGTGCCAGCGGAGGACAGGTTGAAAAACTGTTTTTT
CASGGQVEKLFF
>NA|TRBV5-1|TRBD2|14|TRBJ2-5
TGCGCCAGCAGCTCAAGACTAGCGGGTGAGACCCAGTACTTC
CASSSRLAGETQYF
>NA|TRBV4-1|TRBD1|14|TRBJ2-2
TGCGCCAGCAGCCCCCGACAGGGCCCCGGGGAGCTGTTTTTT
CASSPRQGPGELFF
>NA|TRBV25-1|TRBD2|14|TRBJ2-3
TGTGCCAGCAGTTCAAGCGGGAGTGCAGATACGCAGTATTTT
CASSSSGSADTQYF
>NA|TRBV9|NA|13|TRBJ1-5
TGTGCCAGCAGCGTAGGTATAGATCAGCCCCAGCATTTT
CASSVGIDQPQHF
>once|TRBV11-1|NA|14|TRBJ2-3
TGTGCCAGCAGCCCCCGACTAGGGACAGATACGCAGTATTTT
CASSPRLGTDTQYF
>NA|TRBV27|NA|13|TRBJ2-1
TGTGCCAGCAGTTTTCTCTCCTACAATGAGCAGTTCTTC
CASSFLSYNEQFF
>NA|TRBV27|TRBD1|15|TRBJ1-2
TGTGCCAGCAGGGGGGAAACACAGGGGTCCTATGGCTACACCTTC
CASRGETQGSYGYTF
>NA|TRBV6-5|TRBD1|14|TRBJ1-1
TGTGCCAGCAGTCCGGGACAGAGGGCGTTAGGAGCTTTCTTT
CASSPGQRALGAFF
>NA|TRBV10-3|NA|15|TRBJ1-2
TGTGCCATCAGGGGAGGAGGGGATACTAACTATGGCTACACCTTC
CAIRGGGDTNYGYTF
>NA|TRBV6-5|NA|11|TRBJ2-7
TGTGCCAGCGACTTAAAACGCGAGCAGTACTTC
CASDLKREQYF
>NA|TRBV3-1/TRBV3-2|NA|14|TRBJ1-5
TGTGCCAGCAGCCAGGACAGAAACTATGAGCCCCAGCATTTT
CASSQDRNYEPQHF
>NA|TRBV12-3/TRBV12-4|TRBD1|13|TRBJ1-1
TGTGCCAGCAGTGAGGGACAGGGAACTGAAGCTTTCTTT
CASSEGQGTEAFF